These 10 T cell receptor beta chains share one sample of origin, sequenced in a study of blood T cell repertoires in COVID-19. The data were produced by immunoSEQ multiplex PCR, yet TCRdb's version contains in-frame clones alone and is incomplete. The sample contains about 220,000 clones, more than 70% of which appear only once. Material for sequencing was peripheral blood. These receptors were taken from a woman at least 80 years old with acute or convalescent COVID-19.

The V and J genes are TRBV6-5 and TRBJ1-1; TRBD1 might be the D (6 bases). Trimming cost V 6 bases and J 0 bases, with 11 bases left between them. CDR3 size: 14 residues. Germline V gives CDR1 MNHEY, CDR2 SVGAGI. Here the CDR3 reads CASRIDRMNTEAFF. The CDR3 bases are TGTGCCAGCAGGATAGACAGGATGAACACTGAAGCTTTCTTT.

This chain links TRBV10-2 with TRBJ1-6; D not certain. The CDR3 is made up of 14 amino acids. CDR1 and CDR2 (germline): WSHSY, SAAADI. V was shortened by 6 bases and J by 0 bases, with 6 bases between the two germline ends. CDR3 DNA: TGCGCCAGCAGCGGTAGCTCCTATAATTCACCCCTCCACTTT. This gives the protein CASSGSSYNSPLHF.

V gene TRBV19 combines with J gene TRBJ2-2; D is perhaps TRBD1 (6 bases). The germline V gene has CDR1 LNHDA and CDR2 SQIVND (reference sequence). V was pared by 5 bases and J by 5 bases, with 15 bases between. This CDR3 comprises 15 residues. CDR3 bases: TGTGCCAGTAGTTCCGGGACACTAATTACCGGGGAGCTGTTTTTT. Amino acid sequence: CASSSGTLITGELFF.

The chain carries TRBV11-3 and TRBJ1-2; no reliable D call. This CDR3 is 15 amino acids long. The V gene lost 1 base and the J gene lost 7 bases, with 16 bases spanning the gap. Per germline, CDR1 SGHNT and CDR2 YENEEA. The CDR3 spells CASSLGPPTAVGYTF. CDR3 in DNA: TGTGCCAGCAGCTTAGGCCCCCCAACGGCGGTTGGCTACACCTTC.

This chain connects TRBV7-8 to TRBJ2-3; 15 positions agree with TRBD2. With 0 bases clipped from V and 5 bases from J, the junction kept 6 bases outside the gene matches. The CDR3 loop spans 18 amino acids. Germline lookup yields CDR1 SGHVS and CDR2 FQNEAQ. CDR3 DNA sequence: TGTGCCAGCAGCTTAGCCCTAGGACTAGCGGGGGGGGGAGATACGCAGTATTTT. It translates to CASSLALGLAGGGDTQYF.

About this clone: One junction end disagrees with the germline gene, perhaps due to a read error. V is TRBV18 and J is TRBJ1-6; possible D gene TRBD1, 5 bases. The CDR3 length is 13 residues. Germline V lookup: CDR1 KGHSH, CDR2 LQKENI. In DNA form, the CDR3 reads TGTGCCAGCACACCTGGGGGGAGTTCACCCCTCCACTTT. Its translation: CASTPGGSSPLHF. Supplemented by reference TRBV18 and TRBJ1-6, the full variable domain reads NAGVMQNPRHLVRRRGQEARLRCSPMKGHSHVYWYRQLPEEGLKFMVYLQKENIIDESGMPKERFSAEFPKEGPSILRIQQVVRGDSAAYFCASTPGGSSPLHFGNGTRLTVT.

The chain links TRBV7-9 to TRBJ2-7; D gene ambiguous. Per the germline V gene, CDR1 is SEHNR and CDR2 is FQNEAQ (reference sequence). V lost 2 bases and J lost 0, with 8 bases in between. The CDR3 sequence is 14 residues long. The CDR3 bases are TGTGCCAGCAGCTTAAGTCCGAGCTCCTACGAGCAGTACTTC. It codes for CASSLSPSSYEQYF.

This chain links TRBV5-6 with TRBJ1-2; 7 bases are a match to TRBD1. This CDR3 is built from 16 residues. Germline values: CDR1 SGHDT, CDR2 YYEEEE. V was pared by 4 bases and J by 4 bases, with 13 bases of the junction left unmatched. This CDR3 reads CASSLGGAQVLYGYTF. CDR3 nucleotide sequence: TGTGCCAGCAGCCTAGGGGGCGCACAGGTTCTCTATGGCTACACCTTC.

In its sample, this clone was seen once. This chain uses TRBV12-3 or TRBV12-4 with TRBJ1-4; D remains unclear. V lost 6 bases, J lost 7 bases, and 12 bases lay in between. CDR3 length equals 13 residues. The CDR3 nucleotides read TGTGCCAGCAGGCTCTCCGGTTCTGAAAAACTGTTTTTT. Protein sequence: CASRLSGSEKLFF.

This CDR3 is CASRSGGTDTQYF. CDR3 in DNA: TGTGCCAGCAGAAGCGGGGGCACAGATACGCAGTATTTT. The J gene is TRBJ2-3, the V gene TRBV6-4, with 7 bases that match TRBD2. V trimming: 6 bases; J trimming: 1 base; junction bases outside the gene matches: 1. This CDR3 is 13 amino acids long. Germline CDR1 and CDR2: MRHNA and SNTAGT.